These 9 T cell receptor beta chains were sequenced from one sample in a study of T-cell reconstitution after alpha-beta-depleted transplantation in children. Using unique molecular identifiers, the investigators prepared the TCRbeta library. Using its own MiXCR run on the PCR reads, TCRdb lists one record per CDR3 protein. The table lists about 260,000 distinct CDR3 sequences, around 8% of them singletons, with less than 8% in the top ten. The source was PBMCs, mostly from graft donor cells, collected 180 days after TCRalphabeta/CD19-depleted stem cell transplant. All receptors derive from a male patient younger than 18 who had a stem cell transplant for acute lymphoblastic leukemia, so the T cells may come from the graft donor.

This clonotype was observed many times. The V and J genes are TRBV4-2 and TRBJ2-3; TRBD1 is a possible D gene (5 bases). Germline CDR1 is LGHNA and CDR2 is YNFKEQ. CDR3 size: 14 residues. V lost 1 base to trimming and J lost 4 bases, with 9 bases between them. Here the CDR3 reads CASSQVQGSDTQYF. For the CDR3, the DNA is TGTGCCAGCAGCCAAGTGCAGGGATCAGATACGCAGTATTTT.

This clonotype was detected ten times or more. J is TRBJ2-2 and V is TRBV12-3 or TRBV12-4; D may be TRBD2 (6 bases). The ends were cut back, 6 bases at V and 6 bases at J, with 14 bases in the middle. The CDR3 sequence is 14 residues long. The CDR3 reads CASSTSSVAGELFF. Written as DNA, the CDR3 is TGTGCCAGCAGCACCTCTAGCGTGGCCGGGGAGCTGTTTTTT.

This clonotype was seen at least ten times. The chain links TRBV28 to TRBJ1-6, with D unclear. The CDR3 runs to 14 residues. Trimming pared 3 bases from V and 2 bases from J, leaving 5 bases between. The germline CDR1 and CDR2 sequences are MDHEN and SYDVKM. CDR3 region: CASSFSPYNSPLHF. CDR3 sequence (DNA): TGTGCCAGCAGTTTTTCACCCTATAATTCACCCCTCCACTTT.

For this clonotype: At one of its ends the junction is not consistent with the germline gene, which may arise from a read error. The V and J genes are TRBV7-8 and TRBJ2-3, with 9 bases lining up with TRBD2. CDR1 and CDR2 (germline): SGHVS, FQNEAQ. The CDR3 is 15 residues long. CDR3 sequence reads: CTSSPGLAGTDTQYF. CDR3 bases: TGTACCAGCAGCCCGGGACTAGCAGGCACAGATACGCAGTATTTT.

To note about this clonotype: A single base separates this from a much larger clone, so it may be a read error. The chain combines TRBV6-1 with TRBJ2-1; 8 bases fit TRBD2. Germline V gives CDR1 MNHNS, CDR2 SASEGT. The CDR3 is 14 amino acids. The V gene end was trimmed by 6 bases and the J gene end by 5 bases; junction bases not matched to a gene: 6. The CDR3 is CASSPSGGNNEQFF. The CDR3 bases are TGTGCCAGCAGCCCCTCGGGGGGGAACAATGAGCAGTTCTTC.

The V and J genes are TRBV12-3 or TRBV12-4 and TRBJ2-2; TRBD2 matches at 11 bases. V shed 3 bases and J 3 bases; nucleotides not matched to a gene: 6. The CDR3 is 17 residues long. In DNA, the CDR3 is TGTGCCAGCAGTTTCGGGGTAGCGGGAGGGCACACCGGGGAGCTGTTTTTT. This codes for CASSFGVAGGHTGELFF.

In its sample, this clonotype was seen many times. The V gene is TRBV28, the J gene TRBJ2-2; D is unresolved. The V and J ends lost 6 bases and 5 bases respectively, with 10 bases between them. Germline V lookup: CDR1 MDHEN, CDR2 SYDVKM. CDR3 size: 13 residues. CDR3 sequence reads: CASRNPGTGELFF. The CDR3 coding sequence is TGTGCCAGCAGAAATCCCGGAACCGGGGAGCTGTTTTTT.

This clonotype has at least ten counts. This chain joins TRBV20-1 and TRBJ2-1; D remains unclear. Per germline, CDR1 DFQATT and CDR2 SNEGSKA (reference sequence). Trimming left V 3 bases short and J 0 bases short, with 9 bases between. The CDR3 contains 14 residues. CDR3 amino acids: CSARYHSSYNEQFF. CDR3 DNA sequence: TGCAGTGCTAGGTATCACAGCTCCTACAATGAGCAGTTCTTC.

This clonotype came up many times. Germline and junction disagree at one end, which may indicate a read error. The chain joins TRBV19 to TRBJ1-2; D is perhaps TRBD1 (6 bases). The CDR3 extends over 11 amino acids. Germline V gives CDR1 LNHDA, CDR2 SQIVND (reference sequence). The CDR3 nucleotides are TGTGCCAGTAACAGGGACTACGGCTACACCTTC. Protein product: CASNRDYGYTF.